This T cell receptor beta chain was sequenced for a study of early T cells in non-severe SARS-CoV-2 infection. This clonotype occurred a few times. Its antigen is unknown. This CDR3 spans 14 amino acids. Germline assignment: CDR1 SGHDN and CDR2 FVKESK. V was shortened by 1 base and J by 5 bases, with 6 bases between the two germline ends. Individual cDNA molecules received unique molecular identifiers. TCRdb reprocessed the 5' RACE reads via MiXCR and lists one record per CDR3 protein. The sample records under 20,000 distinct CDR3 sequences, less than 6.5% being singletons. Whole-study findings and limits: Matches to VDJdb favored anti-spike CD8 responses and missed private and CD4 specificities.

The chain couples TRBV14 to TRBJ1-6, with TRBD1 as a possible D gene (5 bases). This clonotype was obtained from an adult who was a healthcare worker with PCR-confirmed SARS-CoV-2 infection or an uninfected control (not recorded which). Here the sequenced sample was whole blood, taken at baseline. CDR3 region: CASSQGGNNSPLHF. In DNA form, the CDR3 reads TGTGCCAGCAGCCAAGGGGGGAATAATTCACCCCTCCACTTT.